The T cell receptor (beta chain) under discussion was sequenced for a study of Ad26.COV2.S vaccination and SARS-CoV-2 variants. The method was immunoSEQ multiplex PCR; TCRdb's version includes in-frame clones alone and lacks a portion of them. The sample has 320,000 or so clones; approximately 87% are singletons. The germline gives CDR1 MGHDK, CDR2 SYGVNS. V was clipped by 7 bases and J by 4 bases; unmatched bases: 10. There are 17 residues in the CDR3. Regarding treatment: around 19 received Ad26.COV2.S at low or high dose, single or two shots; about 5 received placebo; per-sample allocation not given. Material that was analyzed had been drawn on day 63 after the first vaccine or placebo injection.

The chain links TRBV25-1 to TRBJ2-6; 10 nucleotides match TRBD1. Material: peripheral blood, obtained in a trial of Ad26.COV2.S vaccine versus placebo. The clonotype comes from a person between 18 and 65 years old who received the Ad26.COV2.S COVID-19 vaccine or a placebo. This CDR3 is CASTPGTGEAGANVLTF. CDR3 in DNA: TGTGCCAGCACACCCGGGACAGGGGAGGCCGGGGCCAACGTCCTGACTTTC.